This T cell receptor (beta chain) was retrieved from a study of control samples from healthy donors and cancer patients. Sequenced by immunoSEQ multiplex PCR; TCRdb stores in-frame clones only, minus some. The sample records 70,000 to 75,000 clones, about 94% being singletons. Input material: blood. The TCR was taken from a woman in her twenties or thirties in good health.

The chain's CDR3 is CASSLSGTVRNSPLHF. DNA of the CDR3: TGTGCCAGCAGCTTAAGTGGGACAGTACGAAATTCACCCCTCCACTTT. V is TRBV11-2 and J is TRBJ1-6, with 7 bases aligning to TRBD1. V was clipped by 2 bases and J by 7 bases; unmatched bases: 8. Per germline, CDR1 SGHAT and CDR2 FQNNGV. This CDR3 region has 16 residues. The entire variable domain, with the rest obtained from reference TRBV11-2 and TRBJ1-6, is as follows: EAGVAQSPRYKIIEKRQSVAFWCNPISGHATLYWYQQILGQGPKLLIQFQNNGVVDDSQLPKDRFSAERLKGVDSTLKIQPAKLEDSAVYLCASSLSGTVRNSPLHFGNGTRLTVT.